What follows are 11 T cell receptor beta chains derived from one specimen sequenced in a study of regulatory T cells in long-lasting Graves disease. Sequencing libraries for TCR beta were prepared with iRepertoire HTBI primers and Arm-PCR of CDR3 regions. TCRdb reprocessed the multiplex PCR reads via MiXCR and lists one record per CDR3 protein. The sample contains some 410,000 distinct CDR3 sequences, 15% to 20% of which appear only once. Indicated time point: newly diagnosed GD, antithyroid drugs for less than 3 months. Construction of the TCR library relied on RNA isolated from PBMCs. These data were also filed under a second study, of T cells in Graves' hyperthyroidism and ophthalmopathy.

Source: peripheral blood mononuclear cells (PBMCs), taken at new diagnosis, from a patient treated with antithyroid drugs. These receptors were collected from a woman in her twenties or thirties with Graves disease.

This clonotype was seen repeatedly, ten times or more. The chain carries TRBV9 and TRBJ2-1; 9 bases agree with TRBD2. Germline loops: CDR1 SGDLS, CDR2 YYNGEE. Trimming took 0 bases from V and 4 from J; bases not matched to a gene: 5. This CDR3 spans 16 amino acids. This chain's CDR3 is CASSVGASGIYNEQFF. CDR3 nucleotides: TGTGCCAGCAGCGTAGGGGCTAGCGGGATATACAATGAGCAGTTCTTC. Full variable domain (missing parts from reference TRBV9 and TRBJ2-1): DSGVTQTPKHLITATGQRVTLRCSPRSGDLSVYWYQQSLDQGLQFLIQYYNGEERAKGNILERFSAQQFPDLHSELNLSSLELGDSALYFCASSVGASGIYNEQFFGPGTRLTVL.

This clonotype was seen many times. The V gene is TRBV12-3 or TRBV12-4, the J gene TRBJ2-1; TRBD2 matches at 9 bases. This CDR3 is built from 15 residues. Trimming removed 4 bases from V and 7 bases from J; junction bases left unmatched: 8. CDR3 nucleotides: TGTGCCAGCAGTTGGGGGACTAGCATAACAAATGAGCAGTTCTTC. It encodes CASSWGTSITNEQFF.

Ten or more counts support this clonotype. The rearrangement uses TRBV28 and TRBJ1-4; TRBD1 agrees at 8 bases. Germline V gives CDR1 MDHEN, CDR2 SYDVKM. The V gene end was trimmed by 5 bases and the J gene end by 7 bases; junction bases not matched to a gene: 9. The CDR3 totals 15 residues. The DNA for the CDR3 is TGTGCCAGCAGTCTAGGACAGGGCGGAGGTGAAAAACTGTTTTTT. It is translated as CASSLGQGGGEKLFF. The full variable domain, rest sourced from reference TRBV28 and TRBJ1-4, is DVKVTQSSRYLVKRTGEKVFLECVQDMDHENMFWYRQDPGLGLRLIYFSYDVKMKEKGDIPEGYSVSREKKERFSLILESASTNQTSMYLCASSLGQGGGEKLFFGSGTQLSVL.

The CDR3 DNA sequence: TGTGCCAGTAGTATATCTGGGTTCGGTGAGCAGTTCTTC. As protein: CASSISGFGEQFF. The V and J genes are TRBV19 and TRBJ2-1; D gene ambiguous. The CDR3 runs to 13 residues. Germline-derived CDR1 and CDR2 are LNHDA and SQIVND (reference sequence). V gave up 2 bases and J gave up 9 bases, with 11 bases separating them.

The chain links TRBV9 to TRBJ1-2, with 12 bases lining up with TRBD1. CDR3 length: 14 amino acids. Per the germline V gene, CDR1 is SGDLS and CDR2 is YYNGEE. The ends lost 3 bases at V and 7 bases at J; junction bases unmatched: 4. CDR3 loop: CASSAGQGAVGYTF. The CDR3 nucleotides read TGTGCCAGCAGCGCGGGACAGGGGGCAGTTGGCTACACCTTC.

This clonotype was found a few times. The V call is TRBV28, the J call TRBJ2-7; no definite D call. The length of the CDR3 is 13 residues. The V gene lost 4 bases and the J gene lost 7 bases, with 14 bases spanning the gap. Germline V gene sequence: CDR1 MDHEN, CDR2 SYDVKM. CDR3 in DNA: TGTGCCAGCAGTTACGGCGTAGCCGCGGAGCAGTACTTC. Translation gives CASSYGVAAEQYF.

This clonotype was counted many times. V is TRBV7-9 and J is TRBJ2-7, with no clear D. This CDR3 has 13 amino acids. In germline, CDR1 is SEHNR, CDR2 FQNEAQ (reference sequence). V was trimmed by 3 bases and J by 0 bases, leaving 6 bases between them. The CDR3 coding sequence is TGTGCCAGCAGCTTCCCCACCTCCTACGAGCAGTACTTC. Translating it yields CASSFPTSYEQYF.

Ten or more counts support this clonotype. The V gene is TRBV5-5, the J gene TRBJ2-5; the D gene is possibly TRBD2 (6 bases). CDR3 length: 15 amino acids. Germline V gene lookup returns CDR1 SGHKS and CDR2 YYEKEE (reference sequence). V was pared by 2 bases and J by 5 bases, with 16 bases between. The CDR3 protein is CASSFDGSPRETQYF. As DNA, the CDR3 is TGTGCCAGCAGCTTCGACGGGAGCCCGCGGGAGACCCAGTACTTC.

The chain links TRBV4-1 to TRBJ2-7, with a possible D match to TRBD1 (6 bases). Trimming left V 4 bases short and J 5 bases short, with 21 bases between. CDR3 length: 16 residues. Germline lookup yields CDR1 MGHRA and CDR2 YSYEKL. The CDR3 is CASSPTVLLEGDEQYF. CDR3 DNA: TGCGCCAGCAGCCCGACCGTCCTACTAGAGGGGGACGAGCAGTACTTC.

In its sample, this clonotype was seen many times. This rearrangement joins TRBV28 to TRBJ2-7; TRBD1 agrees at 7 bases. V trimming: 7 bases; J trimming: 7 bases; junction bases outside the gene matches: 13. The CDR3 length is 14 residues. Per the germline V gene, CDR1 is MDHEN and CDR2 is SYDVKM. The CDR3, as DNA: TGTGCCAGCACCCCTACAGGGGCCGGGTTGGAGCAGTACTTC. Translation: CASTPTGAGLEQYF.

This clonotype was seen many times. The chain uses TRBV5-1 and TRBJ2-7, with TRBD2 matching 8 bases. The junction had 21 bases not matched to a gene; V was cut back by 4 bases and J by 3 bases. The germline gives CDR1 SGHRS, CDR2 YFSETQ. The CDR3 is made up of 19 amino acids. CDR3 sequence: CASSPLGTGGMSLGYEQYF. CDR3 nucleotide sequence: TGCGCCAGCAGCCCATTGGGGACGGGAGGGATGTCTCTGGGCTACGAGCAGTACTTC.